One sample yielded the 17 T cell receptor beta chains listed below, sequenced in a study of T cell repertoires in cytomegalovirus infection (dated by TCRdb to between 2018 and 2021). Sequencing instrument: Illumina HiSeq 1500. TCRdb ran its own pipeline on the public reads, namely fastp trimming at Q25 and MiXCR clone calling, and kept in-frame beta chains. Entries that share a CDR3 protein sequence are merged under the most common genes and DNA. Here the sample has a few hundred thousand distinct CDR3 sequences; less than 30% occur a single time. The ten top clones hold less than 15% of the sample. Input material: PBMCs. The receptor set was obtained from a human donor in good health (CMV status not recorded). Some clones in this sample may be carry-over from other donors' samples.

V is TRBV7-6 and J is TRBJ2-3, with D perhaps TRBD2 (6 bases). The CDR3 is made up of 13 amino acids. Trimming stripped 8 bases from V and 3 bases from J, with 12 bases between. CDR1 is SGHVS and CDR2 is FNYEAQ in the germline V gene. This chain's CDR3 is CASAGSPTDTQYF. In DNA, the CDR3 is TGTGCCAGCGCGGGATCCCCTACAGATACGCAGTATTTT.

This clonotype showed up just once. CDR3 in amino acids: CASSYSSGFGYTF. CDR3 in DNA: TGTGCCAGCAGTTACTCATCAGGTTTTGGCTACACCTTC. The chain carries TRBV6-5 and TRBJ1-2; D is unresolved. CDR1 is MNHEY, CDR2 SVGAGI, per germline. The CDR3 loop spans 13 amino acids. Trimming shortened V by 0 bases and J by 7 bases, and 9 bases separated the two germline ends.

The V gene is TRBV12-3 or TRBV12-4, the J gene TRBJ1-2; 7 bases are a match to TRBD1. After removal of 7 bases from V and 2 bases from J, the junction contained 4 bases not matched to a gene. The CDR3 has 13 amino acids. CDR3 residues: CASTGTVNYGYTF. CDR3 DNA sequence: TGTGCCAGCACCGGGACAGTAAACTATGGCTACACCTTC.

This chain joins TRBV7-8 and TRBJ1-5; perhaps TRBD1 as D (5 bases). Germline-derived CDR1 and CDR2 are SGHVS and FQNEAQ. This CDR3 has 15 amino acids. Deletions cut 0 bases from V and 9 bases from J, with 15 bases between. The CDR3 DNA reads TGTGCCAGCAGCTTAGCTACAGGCGGTCGTCCGCCCCAGCATTTT. This codes for CASSLATGGRPPQHF.

The sample holds many counts of this clonotype. The rearrangement links TRBV12-3 or TRBV12-4 to TRBJ2-1, with TRBD1 matching over 12 bases. The CDR3 contains 18 residues. Losses at the gene ends were 5 bases for V and 10 bases for J; bases not matched to a gene: 18. CDR3 in amino acids: CASSPPSGDRGRRGEQFF. Written as DNA, the CDR3 is TGTGCCAGCAGTCCCCCGTCCGGGGACAGGGGGCGGAGAGGGGAGCAGTTCTTC.

This CDR3 is CASSQEWDTQYF. CDR3 coding DNA: TGTGCCAGCAGCCAGGAGTGGGATACGCAGTATTTT. The chain carries TRBV7-9 and TRBJ2-3, with D unresolved. The CDR3 sequence is 12 residues long. Trimming left V 5 bases short and J 6 bases short, with 9 bases between. Germline assignment: CDR1 SEHNR and CDR2 FQNEAQ (reference sequence).

CDR3 DNA sequence: TGCGCCAGCAGCCCGGGACAGTGGAGTGATCAGCCCCAGCATTTT. Protein: CASSPGQWSDQPQHF. V usage is TRBV5-1 and J usage is TRBJ1-5, with 7 nucleotides matching TRBD1. In germline, CDR1 is SGHRS, CDR2 YFSETQ. V shed 4 bases, J shed 5 bases, and the junction held 9 bases outside the gene matches. There are 15 residues in the CDR3.

In this sample, this clonotype turned up a few times. The J gene is TRBJ2-7, the V gene TRBV7-6, with 9 bases fitting TRBD1. The CDR3 totals 13 residues. Germline CDR1 SGHVS, CDR2 FNYEAQ. V was pared by 5 bases and J by 3 bases, with 2 bases of the junction left unmatched. CDR3 DNA sequence: TGTGCCAGCAGCCGACAGGGGGGCTACGAGCAGTACTTC. Translating it yields CASSRQGGYEQYF.

This clonotype was counted ten times or more. The chain uses TRBV11-3 and TRBJ1-1; D unresolved. Germline V CDR1 and CDR2: SGHNT, YENEEA. This CDR3 comprises 13 residues. Trimming cost V 5 bases and J 8 bases, with 15 bases left between them. CDR3 in DNA: TGTGCCAGCAGCATAAATCTCTGGACCGAAGCTTTCTTT. Translated: CASSINLWTEAFF.

V usage is TRBV10-3 and J usage is TRBJ2-7; TRBD2 aligns across 9 bases. The junction had 5 bases not matched to a gene; V was cut back by 4 bases and J by 4 bases. The germline gives CDR1 ENHRY, CDR2 SYGVKD. The CDR3 totals 14 residues. CDR3 coding DNA: TGTGCCATCAGTGCTTTTAGCGGGAGTTACGAGCAGTACTTC. It is translated as CAISAFSGSYEQYF.

This clonotype was picked up many times. The chain is built from TRBV7-2 and TRBJ2-7, with TRBD2 matching over 9 bases. V dropped 1 base and J dropped 5; count of bases not matched to a gene: 15. The CDR3 totals 18 residues. Germline V lookup: CDR1 SGHTA, CDR2 FQGNSA. The CDR3 sequence: CASSLVRGGGRAPHEQYV. In nucleotides, the CDR3 is TGTGCCAGCAGCTTAGTGCGGGGGGGCGGGAGGGCTCCCCACGAGCAGTACGTC.

This clonotype was counted a few times. This sequence joins TRBV7-9 and TRBJ2-1; TRBD1 agrees at 9 bases. The CDR3 runs to 15 residues. Trimming cost V 7 bases and J 4 bases; bases outside gene matches: 8. CDR1 and CDR2 from the germline V gene are SEHNR and FQNEAQ (reference sequence). CDR3 protein: CASTPRDRDYNEQFF. CDR3 in DNA: TGTGCCAGCACCCCCCGGGACAGGGATTACAATGAGCAGTTCTTC.

This clonotype was recorded many times. The chain carries TRBV7-2 and TRBJ2-1; 7 bases fit TRBD2. In germline, CDR1 is SGHTA, CDR2 FQGNSA. There are 15 residues in the CDR3. With V trimmed by 2 bases and J by 9 bases, 10 bases remained unmatched. The CDR3, as DNA: TGTGCCAGCAGCTTATTCGCGGGAGAGGAGGGTGAGCAGTTCTTC. This sequence encodes CASSLFAGEEGEQFF.

This clonotype was observed a few times. V and J are TRBV6-2 or TRBV6-3 and TRBJ2-1; D not certain. This CDR3 region has 12 residues. Trimming took off 6 bases at V and 7 bases at J, with 10 bases between the two ends. The V gene's germline CDR1 is MNHEY and CDR2 SVGEGT. Written as DNA, the CDR3 is TGTGCCAGCAGCCAATCACGGAATGAGCAGTTCTTC. Protein: CASSQSRNEQFF.

The V call is TRBV2, the J call TRBJ2-3; the match to TRBD2 covers 14 bases. Germline V gives CDR1 SNHLY, CDR2 FYNNEI. This CDR3 has 17 residues. The V gene end was trimmed by 6 bases and the J gene end by 3 bases; junction bases not matched to a gene: 8. CDR3 bases: TGTGCCAGCAGGGACCTCGGACTAGCGGGAGGAACAGATACGCAGTATTTT. As protein: CASRDLGLAGGTDTQYF.

For the CDR3, the DNA is TGCAGTGCTACCGGCAGTACTAGCACAGATACGCAGTATTTT. Its protein product is CSATGSTSTDTQYF. The chain joins TRBV20-1 to TRBJ2-3; unclear D gene. Germline CDR1 is DFQATT and CDR2 is SNEGSKA (reference sequence). This CDR3 contains 14 residues. V was clipped by 4 bases and J by 0 bases, with 11 bases between them.

This clonotype has a count of ten or more. The V call is TRBV7-2, the J call TRBJ1-3; D is possibly TRBD1 (5 bases). Germline assignment: CDR1 SGHTA and CDR2 FQGNSA. CDR3 length equals 18 residues. V dropped 5 bases and J dropped 0 bases, with 20 bases sitting between them. The CDR3 bases are TGTGCCAGCAGCCTTACGGGACTCCCGGCTGGCTCTGGAAACACCATATATTTT. The encoded protein is CASSLTGLPAGSGNTIYF.